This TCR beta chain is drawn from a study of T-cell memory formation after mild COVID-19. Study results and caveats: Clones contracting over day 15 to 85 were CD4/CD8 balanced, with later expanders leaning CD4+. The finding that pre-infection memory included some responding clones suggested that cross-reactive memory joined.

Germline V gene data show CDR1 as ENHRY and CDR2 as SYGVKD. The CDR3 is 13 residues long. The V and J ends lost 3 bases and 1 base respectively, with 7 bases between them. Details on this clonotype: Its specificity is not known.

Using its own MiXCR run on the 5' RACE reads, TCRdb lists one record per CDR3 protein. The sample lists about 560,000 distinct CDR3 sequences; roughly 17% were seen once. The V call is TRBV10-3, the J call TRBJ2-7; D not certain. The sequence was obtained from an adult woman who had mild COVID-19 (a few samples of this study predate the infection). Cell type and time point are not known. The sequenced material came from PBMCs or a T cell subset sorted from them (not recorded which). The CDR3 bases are TGTGCCATCAGTGACATGGCTTCCTACGAGCAGTACTTC. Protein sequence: CAISDMASYEQYF.